Presented here are 11 T cell receptor beta chains from one specimen sequenced in a study of T-cell memory formation after mild COVID-19 listed by TCRdb under 2021. The library was produced with 5' RACE. The run used an Illumina NovaSeq 6000. TCRdb redid the processing of the public reads, applying fastp at Q25 and MiXCR, and retained in-frame beta chains. Identical CDR3 proteins give one entry, which carries the most common genes and DNA. The sample yields roughly 400,000 distinct CDR3 sequences; around 24% were counted once. The ten biggest clones cover around 8.1% of the sample. Sequenced: PBMCs or a T cell subset sorted from them (not recorded which). Receptors were obtained from an adult woman who had mild COVID-19 (a few samples of this study predate the infection). The sample titles of this study are shuffled in the database, so cell type and time point are left out; the donor was told from shared clones.

Comment on this clonotype: One junction end does not reproduce the germline sequence, and a read error may be involved. This chain links TRBV18 with TRBJ2-5; D call uncertain. The CDR3 consists of 13 residues. Germline V gene sequence: CDR1 KGHSH, CDR2 LQKENI. The CDR3 here is CASSPNLGETQYF. Written as DNA, the CDR3 is TGTGCCAGTTCACCAAACCTCGGGGAGACCCAGTACTTC. Supplemented by reference TRBV18 and TRBJ2-5, the full variable domain reads NAGVMQNPRHLVRRRGQEARLRCSPMKGHSHVYWYRQLPEEGLKFMVYLQKENIIDESGMPKERFSAEFPKEGPSILRIQQVVRGDSAAYFCASSPNLGETQYFGPGTRLLVL.

In this sample, this clonotype turned up a few times. The genes are TRBV5-1 and TRBJ2-1; the match to TRBD1 covers 8 bases. The CDR3 totals 13 residues. With V trimmed by 5 bases and J by 7 bases, 5 bases remained unmatched. Germline V gene lookup returns CDR1 SGHRS and CDR2 YFSETQ. The CDR3 DNA reads as TGCGCCAGCAGGGACAGGGCGAGGAATGAGCAGTTCTTC. This translates into CASRDRARNEQFF.

This clonotype was recorded a few times. The rearrangement joins TRBV6-2 or TRBV6-3 to TRBJ2-7; 8 nucleotides agree with TRBD1. Germline V CDR1 and CDR2: MNHEY, SVGEGT. This CDR3 contains 14 residues. The V segment lost 4 bases and the J segment 3 bases; nucleotides outside the gene matches: 5. CDR3 residues: CASSFFTGGYEQYF. CDR3 sequence (DNA): TGTGCCAGCAGTTTCTTTACAGGGGGCTACGAGCAGTACTTC.

This clonotype appeared a few times. The V and J genes are TRBV14 and TRBJ2-1; D is uncertain. V was shortened by 2 bases and J by 7 bases, with 15 bases between the two germline ends. The CDR3 runs to 15 residues. Germline values: CDR1 SGHDN, CDR2 FVKESK. The DNA for the CDR3 is TGTGCCAGCAGCCAATGGGTTTTGGGTGATAATGAGCAGTTCTTC. Encoded protein: CASSQWVLGDNEQFF. The variable domain in full, with the rest retrieved from reference TRBV14 and TRBJ2-1, is EAGVTQFPSHSVIEKGQTVTLRCDPISGHDNLYWYRRVMGKEIKFLLHFVKESKQDESGMPNNRFLAERTGGTYSTLKVQPAELEDSGVYFCASSQWVLGDNEQFFGPGTRLTVL.

The J gene is TRBJ1-5, the V gene TRBV10-3; D ambiguous. The CDR3 sequence is 14 residues long. V shed 0 bases and J shed 3 bases, with 6 bases lying between them. Germline-derived CDR1 and CDR2 are ENHRY and SYGVKD. CDR3: CAISESGSNQPQHF. CDR3 nucleotide sequence: TGTGCCATCAGTGAGTCAGGATCCAATCAGCCCCAGCATTTT.

The table lists this clonotype with a few counts. The CDR3 is CASSFPPRGLAGVASEQYF. Written as DNA, the CDR3 is TGTGCCAGCAGTTTCCCGCCCAGAGGACTAGCGGGAGTTGCCTCCGAGCAGTACTTC. The chain employs TRBV12-3 or TRBV12-4 and TRBJ2-7, with 13 bases aligning to TRBD2. This CDR3 is 19 amino acids long. Unmatched junction bases numbered 17, after V lost 3 bases and J lost 6 bases.

This clonotype was counted a few times. This sequence joins TRBV7-2 and TRBJ2-2; no definite D call. Trimming removed 5 bases at V and 5 bases at J, with 15 bases between. The CDR3 sequence is 15 residues long. Looked up from germline, CDR1 is SGHTA and CDR2 is FQGNSA. This chain's CDR3 is CASSPLASMTGELFF. The CDR3 DNA is TGTGCCAGCAGCCCCTTAGCCTCGATGACCGGGGAGCTGTTTTTT.

This clonotype was detected only a few times. The chain carries TRBV29-1 and TRBJ1-1; TRBD1 matches at 12 bases. Germline V CDR1 and CDR2: SQVTM, ANQGSEA. J lost 11 bases, V lost 7 bases, and 8 bases had no gene match. The CDR3 is 12 amino acids. The CDR3 region is CSAGTGGIGAFF. The CDR3 coding sequence is TGCAGCGCCGGGACAGGGGGCATTGGGGCTTTCTTT.

The V and J genes are TRBV15 and TRBJ1-5; tentative D call: TRBD1 (6 bases). Germline CDR1 reads LNHNV; CDR2 reads YYDKDF (reference sequence). Trimming removed 5 bases at V and 4 bases at J, with 9 bases between. The CDR3 length is 13 residues. CDR3 sequence (DNA): TGTGCCACCAGCTGGACAGAAAATCAGCCCCAGCATTTT. Its protein product is CATSWTENQPQHF.

This clonotype came up a few times. The rearrangement joins TRBV20-1 to TRBJ2-5, with 10 bases matching TRBD2. Germline V gene lookup returns CDR1 DFQATT and CDR2 SNEGSKA (reference sequence). Trimming took 6 bases from V and 2 from J; bases not matched to a gene: 3. The CDR3 covers 13 residues. The chain's CDR3 is CSAKLAGQETQYF. Here the CDR3 DNA reads TGCAGTGCAAAACTAGCGGGGCAAGAGACCCAGTACTTC.

The chain couples TRBV15 to TRBJ1-1; no reliable D call. Germline values: CDR1 LNHNV, CDR2 YYDKDF (reference sequence). V was clipped by 9 bases and J by 3 bases, with 11 bases between them. The CDR3 has 12 residues. CDR3 protein: CATGGGDTEAFF. The CDR3 nucleotides are TGTGCCACGGGTGGAGGAGACACTGAAGCTTTCTTT.